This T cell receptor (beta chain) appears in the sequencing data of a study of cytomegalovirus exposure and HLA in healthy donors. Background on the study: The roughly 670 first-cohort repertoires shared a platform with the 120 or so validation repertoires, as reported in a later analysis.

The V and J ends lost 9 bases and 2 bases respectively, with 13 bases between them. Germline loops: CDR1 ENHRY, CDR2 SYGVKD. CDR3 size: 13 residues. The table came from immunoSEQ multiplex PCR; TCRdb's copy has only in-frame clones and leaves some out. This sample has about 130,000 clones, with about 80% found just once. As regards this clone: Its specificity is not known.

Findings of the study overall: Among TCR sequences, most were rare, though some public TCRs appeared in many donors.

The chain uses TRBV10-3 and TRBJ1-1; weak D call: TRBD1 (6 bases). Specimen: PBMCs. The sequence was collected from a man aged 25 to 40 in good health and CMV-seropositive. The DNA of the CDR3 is TGTGCCATGACGGACAGCCGAAACACTGAAGCTTTCTTT. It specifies CAMTDSRNTEAFF.